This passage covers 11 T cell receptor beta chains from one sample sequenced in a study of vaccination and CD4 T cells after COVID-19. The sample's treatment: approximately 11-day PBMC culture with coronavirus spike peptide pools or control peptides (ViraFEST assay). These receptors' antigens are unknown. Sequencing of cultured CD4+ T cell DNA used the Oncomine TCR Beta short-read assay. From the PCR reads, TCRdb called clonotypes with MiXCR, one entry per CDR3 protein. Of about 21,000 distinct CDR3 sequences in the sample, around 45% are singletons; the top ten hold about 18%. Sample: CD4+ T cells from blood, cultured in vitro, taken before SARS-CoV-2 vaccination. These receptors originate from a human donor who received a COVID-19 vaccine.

DNA for the CDR3: TGCAGTGCTAGGGGACAGGATAACTATGGCTACACCTTC. Protein: CSARGQDNYGYTF. The chain is built from TRBV20-1 and TRBJ1-2; 8 bases agree with TRBD1. In germline, CDR1 is DFQATT, CDR2 SNEGSKA (reference sequence). This CDR3 is 13 amino acids long. V lost 3 bases and J lost 1; bases outside the gene matches: 1.

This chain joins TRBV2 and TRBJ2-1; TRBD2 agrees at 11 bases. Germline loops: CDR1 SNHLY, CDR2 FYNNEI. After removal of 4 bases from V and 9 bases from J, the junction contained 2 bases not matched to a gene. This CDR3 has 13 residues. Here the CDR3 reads CASSATSGGEQFF. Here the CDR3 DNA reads TGTGCCAGCAGTGCCACTAGCGGGGGTGAGCAGTTCTTC.

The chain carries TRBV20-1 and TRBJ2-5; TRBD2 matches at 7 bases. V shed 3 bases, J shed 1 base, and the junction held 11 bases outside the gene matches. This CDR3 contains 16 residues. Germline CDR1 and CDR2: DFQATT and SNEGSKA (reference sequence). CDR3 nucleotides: TGCAGTGCTAGCGGTGCCGCTAGCGGTACCCAAGAGACCCAGTACTTC. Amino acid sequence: CSASGAASGTQETQYF.

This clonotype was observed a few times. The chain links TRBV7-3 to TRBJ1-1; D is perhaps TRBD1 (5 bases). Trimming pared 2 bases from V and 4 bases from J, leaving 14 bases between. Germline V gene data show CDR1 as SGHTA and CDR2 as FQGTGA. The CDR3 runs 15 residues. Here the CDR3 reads CASSLEAGGGTEAFF. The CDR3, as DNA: TGTGCCAGCAGCTTAGAGGCTGGGGGGGGCACTGAAGCTTTCTTT.

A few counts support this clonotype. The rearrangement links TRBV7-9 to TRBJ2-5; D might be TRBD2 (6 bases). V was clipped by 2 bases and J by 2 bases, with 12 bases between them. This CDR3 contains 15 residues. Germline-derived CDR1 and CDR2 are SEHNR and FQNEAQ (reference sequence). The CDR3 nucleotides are TGTGCCAGCAGCTTAAACCCCCGGGGGCAAGAGACCCAGTACTTC. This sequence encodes CASSLNPRGQETQYF.

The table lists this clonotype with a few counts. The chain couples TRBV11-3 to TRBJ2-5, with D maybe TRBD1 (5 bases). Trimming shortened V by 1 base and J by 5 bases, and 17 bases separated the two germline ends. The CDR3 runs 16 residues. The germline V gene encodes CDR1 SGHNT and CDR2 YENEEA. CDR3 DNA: TGTGCCAGCAGCTTAGGGGTAAGGGGATCAGAGGAGACCCAGTACTTC. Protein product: CASSLGVRGSEETQYF.

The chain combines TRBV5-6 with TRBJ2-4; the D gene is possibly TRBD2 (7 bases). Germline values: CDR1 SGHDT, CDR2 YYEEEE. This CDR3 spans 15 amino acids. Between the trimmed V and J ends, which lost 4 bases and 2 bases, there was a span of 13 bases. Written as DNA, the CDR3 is TGTGCCAGCAGCCTCTTGGGGGGGCCCAAAAACATTCAGTACTTC. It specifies CASSLLGGPKNIQYF.

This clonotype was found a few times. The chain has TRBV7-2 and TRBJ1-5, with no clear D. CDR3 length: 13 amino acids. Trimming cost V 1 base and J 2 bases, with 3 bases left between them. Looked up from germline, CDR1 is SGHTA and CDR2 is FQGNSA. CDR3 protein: CASSLVGNQPQHF. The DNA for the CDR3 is TGTGCCAGCAGCTTAGTCGGCAATCAGCCCCAGCATTTT. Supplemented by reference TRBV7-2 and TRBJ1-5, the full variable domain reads GAGVSQSPSNKVTEKGKDVELRCDPISGHTALYWYRQSLGQGLEFLIYFQGNSAPDKSGLPSDRFSAERTGGSVSTLTIQRTQQEDSAVYLCASSLVGNQPQHFGDGTRLSIL.

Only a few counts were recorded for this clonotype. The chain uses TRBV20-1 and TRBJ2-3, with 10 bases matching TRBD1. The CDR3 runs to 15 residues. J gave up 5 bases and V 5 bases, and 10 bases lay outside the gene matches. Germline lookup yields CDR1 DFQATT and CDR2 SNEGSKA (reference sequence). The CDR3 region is CSAEPGQGVIDTQYF. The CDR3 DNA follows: TGCAGTGCTGAACCCGGACAGGGGGTCATAGATACGCAGTATTTT.

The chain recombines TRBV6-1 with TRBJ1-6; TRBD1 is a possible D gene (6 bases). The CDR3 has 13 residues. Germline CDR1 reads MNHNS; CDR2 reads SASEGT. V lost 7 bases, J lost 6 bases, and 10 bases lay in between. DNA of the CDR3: TGTGCCAGCATCAGGACAGCTAATTCACCCCTCCACTTT. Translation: CASIRTANSPLHF.

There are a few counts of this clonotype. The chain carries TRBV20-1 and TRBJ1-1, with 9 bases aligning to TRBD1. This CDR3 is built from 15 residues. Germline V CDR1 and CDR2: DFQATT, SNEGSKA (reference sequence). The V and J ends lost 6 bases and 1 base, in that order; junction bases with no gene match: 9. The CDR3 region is CSAADRGLPNTEAFF. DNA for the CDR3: TGCAGTGCCGCCGACAGGGGGTTACCGAACACTGAAGCTTTCTTT.